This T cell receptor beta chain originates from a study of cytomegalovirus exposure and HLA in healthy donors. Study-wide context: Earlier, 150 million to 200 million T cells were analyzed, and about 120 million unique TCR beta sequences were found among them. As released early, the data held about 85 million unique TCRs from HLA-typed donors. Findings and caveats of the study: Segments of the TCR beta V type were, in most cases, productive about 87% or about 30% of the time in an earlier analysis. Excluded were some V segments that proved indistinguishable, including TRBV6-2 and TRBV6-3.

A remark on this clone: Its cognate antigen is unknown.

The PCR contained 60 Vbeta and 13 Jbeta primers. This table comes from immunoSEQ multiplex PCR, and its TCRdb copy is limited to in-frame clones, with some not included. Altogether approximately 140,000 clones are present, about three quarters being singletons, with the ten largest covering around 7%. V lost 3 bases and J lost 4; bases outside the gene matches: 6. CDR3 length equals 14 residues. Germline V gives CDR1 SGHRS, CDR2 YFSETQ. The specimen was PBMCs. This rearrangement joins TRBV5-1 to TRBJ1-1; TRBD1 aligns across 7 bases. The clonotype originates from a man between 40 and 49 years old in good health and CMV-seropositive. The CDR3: CASSSQGIGTEAFF. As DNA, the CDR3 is TGCGCCAGCAGCTCACAGGGGATTGGCACTGAAGCTTTCTTT.